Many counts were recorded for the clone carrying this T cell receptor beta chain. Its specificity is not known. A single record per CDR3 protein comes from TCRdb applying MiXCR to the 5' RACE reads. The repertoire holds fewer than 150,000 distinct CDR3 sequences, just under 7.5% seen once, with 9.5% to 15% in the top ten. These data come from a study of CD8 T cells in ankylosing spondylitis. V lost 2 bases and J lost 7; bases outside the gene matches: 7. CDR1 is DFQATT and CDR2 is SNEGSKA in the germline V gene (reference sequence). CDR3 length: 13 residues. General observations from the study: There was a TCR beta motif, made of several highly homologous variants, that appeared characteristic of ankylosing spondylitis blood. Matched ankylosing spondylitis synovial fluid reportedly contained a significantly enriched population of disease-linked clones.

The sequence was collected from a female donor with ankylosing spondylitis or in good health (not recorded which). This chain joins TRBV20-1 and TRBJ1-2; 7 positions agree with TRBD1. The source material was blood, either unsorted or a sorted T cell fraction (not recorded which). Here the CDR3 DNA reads TGCAGTGCTAGAAGCCAGGGGGACCGTGGCTACACCTTC. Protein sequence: CSARSQGDRGYTF.